The 29 T cell receptor beta chains below all came from one sample that was sequenced in a study of T-cell reconstitution after alpha-beta-depleted transplantation in children. TCRbeta library construction was performed incorporating unique molecular identifiers. TCRdb re-called the PCR reads through MiXCR, storing one row per CDR3 protein. The sample yields approximately 400,000 distinct CDR3 sequences, approximately 11% seen once. The sample was PBMCs from the stem cell graft donor, taken from the stem cell graft. Every receptor here comes from a human donor who donated a stem cell graft to a child with acute myeloid leukemia.

This clonotype turned up a few times. The genes are TRBV6-5 and TRBJ2-5, with D tentatively TRBD2 (5 bases). The CDR3 runs to 15 residues. Trimming shortened V by 0 bases and J by 2 bases, and 10 bases separated the two germline ends. Germline values: CDR1 MNHEY, CDR2 SVGAGI. The CDR3: CASSYSGRRQETQYF. The CDR3 region has the DNA TGTGCCAGCAGTTACTCAGGCCGGAGGCAAGAGACCCAGTACTTC.

In this sample, this clonotype turned up a few times. V is TRBV27 and J is TRBJ1-5; 7 bases align to TRBD1. J gave up 5 bases and V 4 bases, and 11 bases lay outside the gene matches. Germline-derived CDR1 and CDR2 are MNHEY and SMNVEV (reference sequence). This CDR3 has 16 residues. CDR3: CASSSDYRGLHQPQHF. The CDR3 DNA reads as TGTGCCAGCAGTTCAGATTATAGGGGGCTTCATCAGCCCCAGCATTTT.

This clonotype was detected only a few times. The chain has TRBV7-2 and TRBJ1-4; D possibly corresponds to TRBD1 (5 bases). CDR3 length equals 13 residues. Trimming removed 5 bases at V and 7 bases at J, with 11 bases between. Germline V gives CDR1 SGHTA, CDR2 FQGNSA. The DNA of the CDR3 is TGTGCCAGCAGCAAGGGACTTGGTGAAAAACTGTTTTTT. Residues: CASSKGLGEKLFF.

The chain carries TRBV29-1 and TRBJ2-1, with D maybe TRBD1 (5 bases). The length of the CDR3 is 12 residues. Trimming removed 1 base at V and 11 bases at J, with 12 bases between. Germline CDR1 and CDR2: SQVTM and ANQGSEA. The CDR3 is CSVEGVGQKQFF. The CDR3 DNA reads TGCAGCGTTGAAGGCGTGGGGCAAAAGCAGTTCTTC.

The chain is built from TRBV29-1 and TRBJ2-1; the D call may be TRBD1 or TRBD2 (6 bases each). CDR3 length: 14 amino acids. Germline V lookup: CDR1 SQVTM, CDR2 ANQGSEA. V dropped 6 bases and J dropped 4 bases, with 16 bases sitting between them. Written as DNA, the CDR3 is TGCAGCGTCGACGACGGGGGCCCATACAATGAGCAGTTCTTC. Protein: CSVDDGGPYNEQFF.

V and J are TRBV9 and TRBJ2-5, with D hard to call. V was trimmed by 0 bases and J by 0 bases, leaving 6 bases between them. The CDR3 is 14 residues long. Germline V gene lookup returns CDR1 SGDLS and CDR2 YYNGEE. CDR3 nucleotides: TGTGCCAGCAGCGTAGTAGGTAACCAAGAGACCCAGTACTTC. This codes for CASSVVGNQETQYF. The full variable domain, rest sourced from reference TRBV9 and TRBJ2-5, is DSGVTQTPKHLITATGQRVTLRCSPRSGDLSVYWYQQSLDQGLQFLIQYYNGEERAKGNILERFSAQQFPDLHSELNLSSLELGDSALYFCASSVVGNQETQYFGPGTRLLVL.

In its sample, this clonotype was seen many times. J is TRBJ1-5 and V is TRBV12-3 or TRBV12-4, with D unclear. With 3 bases removed from V and 2 bases from J, the gap between germline ends came to 14 bases. CDR3 size: 16 residues. Written as DNA, the CDR3 is TGTGCCAGCAGTTTTAATGGAGGGATGGGCAATCAGCCCCAGCATTTT. Protein sequence: CASSFNGGMGNQPQHF.

This clonotype was detected only a few times. This chain links TRBV2 with TRBJ1-1, with D uncertain. The CDR3 loop spans 14 amino acids. Germline V gives CDR1 SNHLY, CDR2 FYNNEI. Between the trimmed V and J ends, which lost 2 bases and 1 base, there was a span of 8 bases. The CDR3 loop is CASSEFMGNTEAFF. DNA of the CDR3: TGTGCCAGCAGTGAATTTATGGGGAACACTGAAGCTTTCTTT.

This clonotype was observed many times. The chain uses TRBV12-3 or TRBV12-4 and TRBJ1-1, with TRBD1 matching over 8 bases. The junction had 0 bases not matched to a gene; V was cut back by 5 bases and J by 4 bases. The CDR3 runs to 12 residues. CDR3 bases: TGTGCCAGCAGTGGACAGGGCACTGAAGCTTTCTTT. This translates into CASSGQGTEAFF.

This clonotype was seen a few times. The genes are TRBV20-1 and TRBJ2-1; 12 bases agree with TRBD1. V shed 3 bases, J shed 13 bases, and the junction held 7 bases outside the gene matches. The CDR3 runs to 13 residues. Germline CDR1 and CDR2: DFQATT and SNEGSKA (reference sequence). CDR3 coding DNA: TGCAGTGCTAGTGCGGGACAGGGGGCTGAACAGTTCTTC. Protein sequence: CSASAGQGAEQFF.

V gene TRBV10-3 combines with J gene TRBJ1-2; 10 bases are a match to TRBD1. Trimming cost V 0 bases and J 3 bases; bases outside gene matches: 1. In germline, CDR1 is ENHRY, CDR2 SYGVKD. The CDR3 is 15 residues long. CDR3 in DNA: TGTGCCATCAGTGAGTCAGGACAGGGGGACTATGGCTACACCTTC. It translates to CAISESGQGDYGYTF.

This clonotype has at least ten counts. The rearrangement joins TRBV6-5 to TRBJ2-2; D is possibly TRBD2 (7 bases). This CDR3 contains 14 residues. Germline values: CDR1 MNHEY, CDR2 SVGAGI. V lost 4 bases to trimming and J lost 9 bases, with 15 bases between them. The CDR3: CASSSGPGGRELFF. In DNA, the CDR3 is TGTGCCAGCAGTTCCGGACCGGGGGGCCGGGAGCTGTTTTTT.

The CDR3 bases are TGCGCCAGCAGCGAGGACAGTAGTAACTATGGCTACACCTTC. As protein: CASSEDSSNYGYTF. The genes are TRBV5-1 and TRBJ1-2; D may be TRBD1 (6 bases). In germline, CDR1 is SGHRS, CDR2 YFSETQ. The CDR3 contains 14 residues. V dropped 4 bases and J dropped 1 base, with 11 bases sitting between them.

This clonotype was detected ten times or more. The chain is built from TRBV18 and TRBJ2-1; the D is unclear. Germline-derived CDR1 and CDR2 are KGHSH and LQKENI. The CDR3 has 11 amino acids. Trimming removed 2 bases from V and 8 bases from J, with 4 bases in between. CDR3 residues: CASSPDHEQFF. CDR3 nucleotides: TGTGCCAGCTCACCAGACCATGAGCAGTTCTTC.

This clonotype turned up a few times. The chain recombines TRBV20-1 with TRBJ1-5; D possibly corresponds to TRBD1 (5 bases). The CDR3 has 15 residues. Germline-derived CDR1 and CDR2 are DFQATT and SNEGSKA (reference sequence). The ends were cut back, 6 bases at V and 0 bases at J, with 15 bases in the middle. The CDR3 DNA is TGCAGTGCAACCGGGACCCGGAATAGCAATCAGCCCCAGCATTTT. Amino acids: CSATGTRNSNQPQHF.

This clonotype showed up just once. A read error may be the cause here, since a much bigger clone is one base away. The rearrangement uses TRBV12-3 or TRBV12-4 and TRBJ1-1, with 8 nucleotides matching TRBD1. V dropped 6 bases and J dropped 3; count of bases not matched to a gene: 12. The CDR3 contains 16 residues. The CDR3 loop is CASRSNRGDRHTEAFF. The CDR3 DNA is TGTGCCAGCAGATCCAACAGGGGGGATAGGCACACTGAAGCTTTCTTT.

The chain employs TRBV20-1 and TRBJ2-2; D may be TRBD1 or TRBD2 (5 bases each). The CDR3 has 15 residues. V shed 3 bases and J shed 5 bases, with 16 bases lying between them. Germline V lookup: CDR1 DFQATT, CDR2 SNEGSKA (reference sequence). CDR3 DNA: TGCAGTGCTAGTGCCCAACTGGGGACGACCGGGGAGCTGTTTTTT. This sequence encodes CSASAQLGTTGELFF.

This clonotype occurred a few times. The chain joins TRBV20-1 to TRBJ2-7; possible D gene TRBD2, 5 bases. CDR3 length equals 14 residues. The germline CDR1 and CDR2 sequences are DFQATT and SNEGSKA (reference sequence). V was cut by 3 bases and J by 0 bases, with 12 bases left in between. CDR3 nucleotides: TGCAGTGCTAGCACTCTAGCATCCTCCTACGAGCAGTACTTC. Protein sequence: CSASTLASSYEQYF.

This CDR3 is CASRAGVTKNIQYF. DNA of the CDR3: TGTGCCAGCCGAGCGGGAGTGACCAAAAACATTCAGTACTTC. The chain uses TRBV6-2 or TRBV6-3 and TRBJ2-4, with TRBD2 matching 8 bases. This CDR3 contains 14 residues. V shed 8 bases and J 2 bases; nucleotides not matched to a gene: 5. Germline values: CDR1 MNHEY, CDR2 SVGEGT.

The chain recombines TRBV9 with TRBJ1-1, with TRBD1 matching 7 bases. V lost 4 bases, J lost 10 bases, and 13 bases stayed unmatched. Germline V CDR1 and CDR2: SGDLS, YYNGEE. The CDR3 spans 14 residues. CDR3 protein: CASSLEGAGTPAFF. The DNA for the CDR3 is TGTGCCAGCAGCTTAGAGGGGGCCGGTACTCCAGCTTTCTTT.

This chain connects TRBV3-1 to TRBJ1-4; D is undetermined. The CDR3 spans 16 residues. Between the trimmed V and J ends, which lost 1 base and 5 bases, there was a span of 14 bases. The V gene's germline CDR1 is LGHDT and CDR2 YNNKEL (reference sequence). CDR3 in amino acids: CASSQAAHTRNEKLFF. The CDR3 DNA reads as TGTGCCAGCAGCCAAGCGGCCCATACCCGAAATGAAAAACTGTTTTTT.

The chain has TRBV7-2 and TRBJ2-1; 8 positions match TRBD2. The CDR3 runs to 13 residues. Trimming cost V 3 bases and J 6 bases; bases outside gene matches: 1. Looked up from germline, CDR1 is SGHTA and CDR2 is FQGNSA. The CDR3 sequence is CASSFLAGNEQFF. DNA for the CDR3: TGTGCCAGCAGCTTCCTAGCGGGCAATGAGCAGTTCTTC.

This clonotype was counted between two and nine times. The V and J genes are TRBV12-3 or TRBV12-4 and TRBJ2-1, with 14 bases that match TRBD2. CDR3 length: 20 amino acids. V trimming: 6 bases; J trimming: 1 base; junction bases outside the gene matches: 14. In DNA form, the CDR3 reads TGTGCCAGCAGCCCGGGACTAGCGGGAGCGGAATACAGATCCTACAATGAGCAGTTCTTC. Translating gives CASSPGLAGAEYRSYNEQFF.

The chain couples TRBV29-1 to TRBJ2-3; 15 bases are shared with TRBD2. This CDR3 is built from 20 residues. Germline CDR1 SQVTM, CDR2 ANQGSEA. Unmatched junction bases numbered 17, after V lost 2 bases and J lost 5 bases. CDR3 residues: CSVERWTSGRAGVHGDTQYF. The CDR3 bases are TGCAGCGTTGAAAGGTGGACTAGCGGGAGGGCCGGGGTGCATGGAGATACGCAGTATTTT.

The chain uses TRBV10-2 and TRBJ2-2; D is ambiguous. The CDR3 consists of 14 residues. Germline V gene sequence: CDR1 WSHSY, CDR2 SAAADI. The germline V and J ends were trimmed by 3 bases and 5 bases, with 10 bases remaining between them. The CDR3 region is CASSDTSFTGELFF. As DNA, the CDR3 is TGCGCCAGCAGTGATACGAGTTTTACCGGGGAGCTGTTTTTT.

This clonotype appeared many times. The chain joins TRBV7-3 to TRBJ1-2; 7 positions agree with TRBD1. Germline CDR1 SGHTA, CDR2 FQGTGA. The V segment lost 5 bases and the J segment 0 bases; nucleotides outside the gene matches: 6. The CDR3 covers 15 residues. This chain's CDR3 is CASSLSGTANYGYTF. As DNA, the CDR3 is TGTGCCAGCAGCCTAAGCGGGACAGCTAACTATGGCTACACCTTC.

This clonotype was seen many times. The chain combines TRBV7-2 with TRBJ2-5, with D perhaps assigned TRBD1 or TRBD2 (6 bases each). The CDR3 length is 13 residues. Germline CDR1 is SGHTA and CDR2 is FQGNSA. V was pared by 3 bases and J by 4 bases, with 9 bases between. In DNA form, the CDR3 reads TGTGCCAGCAGCTTGGAGGGGGGAGAGACCCAGTACTTC. This translates into CASSLEGGETQYF.

This clonotype was counted a few times. This chain uses TRBV4-1 with TRBJ2-6; 9 positions match TRBD1. Per the germline V gene, CDR1 is MGHRA and CDR2 is YSYEKL. CDR3 length: 19 residues. Trimming removed 0 bases from V and 1 base from J; junction bases left unmatched: 7. The CDR3 here is CASSQDRGQGTSGANVLTF. Here the CDR3 DNA reads TGCGCCAGCAGCCAAGATCGAGGACAGGGGACTTCTGGGGCCAACGTCCTGACTTTC.

The table lists this clonotype with many counts. The J gene is TRBJ2-5, the V gene TRBV12-3 or TRBV12-4; no firm D call. V was trimmed by 5 bases and J by 5 bases, leaving 12 bases between them. The CDR3 extends over 13 amino acids. CDR3 DNA: TGTGCCAGCAGTCTCCTTAAATGGGAGACCCAGTACTTC. Encoded protein: CASSLLKWETQYF.